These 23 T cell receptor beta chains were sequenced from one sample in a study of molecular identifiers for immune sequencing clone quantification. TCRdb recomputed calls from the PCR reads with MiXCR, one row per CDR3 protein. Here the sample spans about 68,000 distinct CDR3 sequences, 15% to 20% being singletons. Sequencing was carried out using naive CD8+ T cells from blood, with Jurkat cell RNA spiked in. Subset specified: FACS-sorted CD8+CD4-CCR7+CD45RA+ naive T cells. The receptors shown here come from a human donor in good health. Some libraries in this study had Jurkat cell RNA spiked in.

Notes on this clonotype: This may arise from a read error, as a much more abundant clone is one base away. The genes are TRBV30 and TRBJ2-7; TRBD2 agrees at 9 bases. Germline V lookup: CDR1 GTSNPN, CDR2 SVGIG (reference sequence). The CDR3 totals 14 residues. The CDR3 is CTWQREAGSYEQYF. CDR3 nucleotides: TGTACCTGGCAGCGGGAGGCGGGTTCCTACGAGCAGTACTTC.

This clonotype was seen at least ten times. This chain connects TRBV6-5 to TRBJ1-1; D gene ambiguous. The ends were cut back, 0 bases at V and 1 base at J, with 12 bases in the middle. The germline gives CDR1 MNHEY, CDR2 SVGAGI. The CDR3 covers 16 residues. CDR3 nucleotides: TGTGCCAGCAGTTACTCCTTAGAGATTCCGAACACTGAAGCTTTCTTT. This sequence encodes CASSYSLEIPNTEAFF.

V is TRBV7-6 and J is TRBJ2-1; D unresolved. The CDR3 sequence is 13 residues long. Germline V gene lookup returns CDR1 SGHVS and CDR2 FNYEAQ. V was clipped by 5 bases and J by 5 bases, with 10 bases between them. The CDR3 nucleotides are TGTGCCAGCAGCCTAATTGAAAACAATGAGCAGTTCTTC. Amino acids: CASSLIENNEQFF.

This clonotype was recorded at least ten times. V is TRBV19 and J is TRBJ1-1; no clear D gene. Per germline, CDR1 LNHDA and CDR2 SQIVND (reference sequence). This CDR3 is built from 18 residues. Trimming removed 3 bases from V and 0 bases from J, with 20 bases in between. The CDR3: CASSIGPATASLNTEAFF. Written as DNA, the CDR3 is TGTGCCAGTAGTATTGGCCCGGCCACTGCTAGCTTGAACACTGAAGCTTTCTTT.

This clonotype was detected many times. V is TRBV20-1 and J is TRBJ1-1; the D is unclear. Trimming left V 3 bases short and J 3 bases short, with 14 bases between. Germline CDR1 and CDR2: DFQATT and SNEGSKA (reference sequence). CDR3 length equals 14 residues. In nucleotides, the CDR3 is TGCAGTGCTAGCTCTTGGGAGGAGGACACTGAAGCTTTCTTT. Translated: CSASSWEEDTEAFF.

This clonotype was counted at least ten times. The CDR3 DNA reads TGTGCCAGCAGTTTCCCCCGAACTGGTTCCTACGAGCAGTACTTC. Protein sequence: CASSFPRTGSYEQYF. The chain recombines TRBV28 with TRBJ2-7; D is undetermined. The CDR3 covers 15 residues. Trimming pared 3 bases from V and 1 base from J, leaving 13 bases between. Germline CDR1 is MDHEN and CDR2 is SYDVKM.

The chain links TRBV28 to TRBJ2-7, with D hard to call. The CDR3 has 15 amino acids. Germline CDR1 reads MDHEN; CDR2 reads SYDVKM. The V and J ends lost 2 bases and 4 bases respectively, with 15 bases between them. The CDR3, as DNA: TGTGCCAGCAGTTTAGAACAGATAAATATTTACGAGCAGTACTTC. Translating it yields CASSLEQINIYEQYF.

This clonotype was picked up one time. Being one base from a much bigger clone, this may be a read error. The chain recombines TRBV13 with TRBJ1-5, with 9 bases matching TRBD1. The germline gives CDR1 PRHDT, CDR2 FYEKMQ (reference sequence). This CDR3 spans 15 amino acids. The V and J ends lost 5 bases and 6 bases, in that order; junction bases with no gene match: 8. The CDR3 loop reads CASSVRDRDSQPQHF. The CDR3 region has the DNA TGTGCCAGCAGCGTCCGGGACAGGGATAGTCAGCCCCAGCATTTT.

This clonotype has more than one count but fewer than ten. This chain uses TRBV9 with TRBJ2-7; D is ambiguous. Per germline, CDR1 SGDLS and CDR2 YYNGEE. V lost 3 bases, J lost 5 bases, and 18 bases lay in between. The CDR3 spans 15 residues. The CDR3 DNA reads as TGTGCCAGCAGCGCCAGACCTGCGGCAGCACACGAGCAGTACTTC. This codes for CASSARPAAAHEQYF.

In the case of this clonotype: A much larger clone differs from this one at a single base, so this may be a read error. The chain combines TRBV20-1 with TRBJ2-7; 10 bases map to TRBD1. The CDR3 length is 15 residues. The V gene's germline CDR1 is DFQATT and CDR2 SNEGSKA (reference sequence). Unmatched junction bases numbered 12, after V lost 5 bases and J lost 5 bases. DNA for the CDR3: TGCAGTGCTCCTAGATTGGACAGGGGGACTAACGAGCAGTACTTC. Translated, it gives CSAPRLDRGTNEQYF.

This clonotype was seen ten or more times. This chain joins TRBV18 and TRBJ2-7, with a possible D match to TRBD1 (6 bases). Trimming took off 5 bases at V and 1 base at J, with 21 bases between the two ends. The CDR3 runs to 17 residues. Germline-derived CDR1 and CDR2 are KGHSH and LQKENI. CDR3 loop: CASSAATGTTYSYEQYF. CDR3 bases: TGTGCCAGCTCAGCAGCGACCGGGACAACTTATTCCTACGAGCAGTACTTC.

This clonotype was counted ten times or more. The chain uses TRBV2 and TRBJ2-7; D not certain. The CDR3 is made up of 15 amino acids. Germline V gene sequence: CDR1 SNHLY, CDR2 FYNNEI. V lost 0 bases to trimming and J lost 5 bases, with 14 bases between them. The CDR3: CASSEALRGVHEQYF. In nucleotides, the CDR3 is TGTGCCAGCAGTGAAGCACTTCGTGGGGTCCACGAGCAGTACTTC.

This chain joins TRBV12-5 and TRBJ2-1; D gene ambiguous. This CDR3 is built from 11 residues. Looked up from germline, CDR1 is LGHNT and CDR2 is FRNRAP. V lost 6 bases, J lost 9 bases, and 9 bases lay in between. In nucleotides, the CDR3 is TGTGCTAGTGGAACGAACGGTGAGCAGTTCTTC. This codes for CASGTNGEQFF.

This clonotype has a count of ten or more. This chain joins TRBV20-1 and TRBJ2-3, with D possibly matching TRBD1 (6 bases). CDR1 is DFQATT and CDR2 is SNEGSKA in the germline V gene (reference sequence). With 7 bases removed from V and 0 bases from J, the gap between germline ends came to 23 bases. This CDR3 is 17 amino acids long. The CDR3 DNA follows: TGCAGTGTTTACACCATCGACAGGACGTCTAGCACAGATACGCAGTATTTT. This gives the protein CSVYTIDRTSSTDTQYF.

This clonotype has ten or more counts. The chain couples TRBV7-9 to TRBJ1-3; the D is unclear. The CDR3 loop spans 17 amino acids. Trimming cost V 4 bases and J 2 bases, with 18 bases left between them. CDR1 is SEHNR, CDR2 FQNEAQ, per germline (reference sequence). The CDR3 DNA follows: TGTGCCAGCAGCTCCTCCCTTACGGAGGACCCTGGAAACACCATATATTTT. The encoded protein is CASSSSLTEDPGNTIYF.

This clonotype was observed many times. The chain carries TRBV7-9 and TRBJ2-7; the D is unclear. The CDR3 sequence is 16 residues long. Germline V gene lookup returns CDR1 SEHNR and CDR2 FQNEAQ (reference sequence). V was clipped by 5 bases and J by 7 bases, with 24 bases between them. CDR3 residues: CASSPSISATLREQYF. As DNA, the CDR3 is TGTGCCAGCAGCCCTTCGATCTCCGCGACGCTACGGGAGCAGTACTTC.

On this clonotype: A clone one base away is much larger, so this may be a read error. The CDR3 sequence is CATPGTRSYEQYF. The CDR3 DNA follows: TGTGCCACCCCCGGGACAAGGTCCTACGAGCAGTACTTC. This sequence joins TRBV6-1 and TRBJ2-7; tentatively, D is TRBD1 (6 bases). The CDR3 spans 13 residues. Trimming removed 10 bases from V and 1 base from J, with 14 bases in between. CDR1 and CDR2 from the germline V gene are MNHNS and SASEGT.

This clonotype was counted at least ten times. The CDR3 loop is CATSRRGQNTEAFF. The DNA of the CDR3 is TGTGCCACCAGCAGAAGGGGACAGAACACTGAAGCTTTCTTT. The chain carries TRBV15 and TRBJ1-1; a possible D gene is TRBD1 (6 bases). V was pared by 2 bases and J by 1 base, with 8 bases between. Per the germline V gene, CDR1 is LNHNV and CDR2 is YYDKDF (reference sequence). The CDR3 length is 14 residues.

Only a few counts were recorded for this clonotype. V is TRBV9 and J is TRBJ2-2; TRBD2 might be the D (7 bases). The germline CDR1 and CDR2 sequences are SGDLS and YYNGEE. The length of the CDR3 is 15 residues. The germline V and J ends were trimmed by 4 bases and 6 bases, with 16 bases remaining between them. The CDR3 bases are TGTGCCAGCAGCAGGGAGGGGGATCAGTCCGGGGAGCTGTTTTTT. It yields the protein CASSREGDQSGELFF.

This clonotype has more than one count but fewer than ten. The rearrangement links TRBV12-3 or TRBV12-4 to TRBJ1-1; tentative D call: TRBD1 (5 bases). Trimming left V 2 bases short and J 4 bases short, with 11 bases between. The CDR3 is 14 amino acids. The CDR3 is CASSLLGTGTEAFF. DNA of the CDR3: TGTGCCAGCAGTTTACTAGGGACGGGCACTGAAGCTTTCTTT.

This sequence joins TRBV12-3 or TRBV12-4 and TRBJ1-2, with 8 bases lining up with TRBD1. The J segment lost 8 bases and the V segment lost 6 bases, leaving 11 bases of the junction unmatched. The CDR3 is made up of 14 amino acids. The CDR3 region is CASRGPGTGGGYTF. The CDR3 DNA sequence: TGTGCCAGCAGGGGACCCGGGACAGGTGGAGGCTACACCTTC.

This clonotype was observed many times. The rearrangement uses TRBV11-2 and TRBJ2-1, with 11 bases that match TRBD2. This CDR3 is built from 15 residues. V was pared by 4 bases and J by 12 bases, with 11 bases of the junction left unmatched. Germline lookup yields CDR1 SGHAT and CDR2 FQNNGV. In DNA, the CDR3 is TGTGCCAGCAGCTCAACGGGACTAGCGGTTGTAGGGCAGTTCTTC. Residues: CASSSTGLAVVGQFF.

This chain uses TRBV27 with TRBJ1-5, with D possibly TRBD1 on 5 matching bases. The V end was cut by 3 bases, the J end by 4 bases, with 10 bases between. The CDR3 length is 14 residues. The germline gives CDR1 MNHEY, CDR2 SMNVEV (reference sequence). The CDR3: CASSFGQGNQPQHF. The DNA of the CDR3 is TGTGCCAGCAGTTTCGGGCAGGGAAATCAGCCCCAGCATTTT.